The clone carrying this TCR beta chain was picked up a small number of times. The PCR was carried out with 60 Vbeta primers and 13 Jbeta primers. TCRdb keeps only in-frame clones here, not all; method: immunoSEQ multiplex PCR. Found here are 100,000 to 150,000 clones, over 60% of them singletons; the top ten hold 4.8%. The data are from a study of cytomegalovirus exposure and HLA in healthy donors. About the study: Findings of an earlier analysis included roughly 120 million unique TCR beta sequences from roughly 200 million T cells.

Germline-derived CDR1 and CDR2 are SNHLY and FYNNEI. Between the trimmed V and J ends, which lost 4 bases and 3 bases, there was a span of 10 bases. This CDR3 contains 14 residues. The chain couples TRBV2 to TRBJ2-1; D is uncertain. The receptor was isolated from a man aged 60-69 years in good health and CMV-seropositive. The material sequenced was PBMCs. CDR3 sequence: CASSGANRYNEQFF. CDR3 bases: TGTGCCAGCAGTGGGGCGAACCGCTACAATGAGCAGTTCTTC.